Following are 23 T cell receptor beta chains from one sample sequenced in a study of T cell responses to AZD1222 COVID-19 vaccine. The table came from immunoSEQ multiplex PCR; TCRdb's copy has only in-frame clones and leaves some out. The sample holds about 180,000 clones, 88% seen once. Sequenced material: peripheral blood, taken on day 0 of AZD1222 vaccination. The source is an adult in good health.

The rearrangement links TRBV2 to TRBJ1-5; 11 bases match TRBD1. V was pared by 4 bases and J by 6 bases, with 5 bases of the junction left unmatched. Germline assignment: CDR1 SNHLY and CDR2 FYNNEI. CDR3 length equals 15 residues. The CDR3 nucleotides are TGTGCCAGCAGTGCGGACAGGGGGCTTGGTCAGCCCCAGCATTTT. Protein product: CASSADRGLGQPQHF.

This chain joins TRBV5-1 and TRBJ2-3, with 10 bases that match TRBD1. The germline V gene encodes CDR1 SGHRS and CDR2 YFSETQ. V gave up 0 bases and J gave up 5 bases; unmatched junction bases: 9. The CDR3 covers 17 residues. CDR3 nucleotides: TGCGCCAGCAGCTTGGCGGCAGCAGGGACAGGGGAAGATACGCAGTATTTT. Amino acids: CASSLAAAGTGEDTQYF.

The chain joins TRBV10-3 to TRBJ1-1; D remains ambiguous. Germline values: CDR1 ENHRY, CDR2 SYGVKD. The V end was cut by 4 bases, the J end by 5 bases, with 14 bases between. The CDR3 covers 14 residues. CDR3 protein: CAISVVGKLTEAFF. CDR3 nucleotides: TGTGCCATCAGTGTGGTGGGTAAGTTGACTGAAGCTTTCTTT.

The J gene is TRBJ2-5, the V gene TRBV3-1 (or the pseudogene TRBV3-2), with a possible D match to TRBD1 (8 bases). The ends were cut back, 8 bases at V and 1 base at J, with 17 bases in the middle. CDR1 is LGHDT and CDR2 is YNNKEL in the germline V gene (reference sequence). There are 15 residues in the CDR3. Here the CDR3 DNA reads TGTGCCAGCGCTTTACAGGGGGGGCCCCAAGAGACCCAGTACTTC. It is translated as CASALQGGPQETQYF.

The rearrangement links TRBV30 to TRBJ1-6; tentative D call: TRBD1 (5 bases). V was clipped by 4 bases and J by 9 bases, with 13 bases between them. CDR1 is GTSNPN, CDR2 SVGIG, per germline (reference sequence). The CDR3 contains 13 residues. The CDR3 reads CAWTPGGGSPLHF. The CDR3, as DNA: TGTGCCTGGACCCCTGGGGGTGGTTCACCCCTCCACTTT.

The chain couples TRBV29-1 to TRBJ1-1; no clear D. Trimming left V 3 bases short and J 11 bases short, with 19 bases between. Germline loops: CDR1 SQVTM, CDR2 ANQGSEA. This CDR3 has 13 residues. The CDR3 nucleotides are TGCAGCGTTGAGTTACGAGGGATGAAGGAGGCTTTCTTT. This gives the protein CSVELRGMKEAFF. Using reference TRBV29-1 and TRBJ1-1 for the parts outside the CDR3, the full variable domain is SAVISQKPSRDICQRGTSLTIQCQVDSQVTMMFWYRQQPGQSLTLIATANQGSEATYESGFVIDKFPISRPNLTFSTLTVSNMSPEDSSIYLCSVELRGMKEAFFGQGTRLTVV.

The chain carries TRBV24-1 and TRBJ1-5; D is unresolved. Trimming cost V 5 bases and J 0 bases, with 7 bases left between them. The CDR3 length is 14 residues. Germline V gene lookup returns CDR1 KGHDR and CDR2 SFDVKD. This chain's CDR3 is CATSAGDSNQPQHF. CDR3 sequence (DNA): TGTGCCACCAGTGCGGGCGATAGCAATCAGCCCCAGCATTTT.

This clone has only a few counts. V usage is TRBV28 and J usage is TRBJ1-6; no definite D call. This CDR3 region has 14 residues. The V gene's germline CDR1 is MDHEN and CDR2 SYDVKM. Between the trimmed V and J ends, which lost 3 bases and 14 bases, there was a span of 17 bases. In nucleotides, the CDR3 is TGTGCCAGCAGTTTTCGGAGTTCTGAAAGAGCCCTCCACTTT. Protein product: CASSFRSSERALHF.

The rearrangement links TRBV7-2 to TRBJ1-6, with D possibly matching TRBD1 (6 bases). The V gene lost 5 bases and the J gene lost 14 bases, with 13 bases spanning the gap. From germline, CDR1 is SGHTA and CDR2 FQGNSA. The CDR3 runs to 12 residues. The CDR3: CASSPKGVALHF. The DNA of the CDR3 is TGTGCCAGCAGCCCCAAGGGGGTGGCCCTCCACTTT.

The CDR3 DNA follows: TGTGCCAGCAGACATGCCCGCAGTGAGCAGTACTTC. Its protein product is CASRHARSEQYF. This rearrangement joins TRBV3-1 (or the pseudogene TRBV3-2) to TRBJ2-7; the D is unclear. Germline-derived CDR1 and CDR2 are LGHDT and YNNKEL (reference sequence). The V end lost 6 bases, the J end lost 7 bases, and 13 bases lay between the germline ends. The CDR3 length is 12 residues.

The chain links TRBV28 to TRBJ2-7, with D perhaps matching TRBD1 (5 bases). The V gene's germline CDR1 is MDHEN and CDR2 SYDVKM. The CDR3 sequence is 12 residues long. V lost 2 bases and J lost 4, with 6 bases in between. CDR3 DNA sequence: TGTGCCAGCAGTTTAGCAGGGTACGAGCAGTACTTC. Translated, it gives CASSLAGYEQYF.

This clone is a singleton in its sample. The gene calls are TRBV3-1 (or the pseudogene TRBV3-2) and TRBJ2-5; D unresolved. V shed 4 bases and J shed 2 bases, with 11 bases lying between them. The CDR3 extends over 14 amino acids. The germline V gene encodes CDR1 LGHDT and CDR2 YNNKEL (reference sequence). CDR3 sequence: CASSRSRDQETQYF. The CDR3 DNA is TGTGCCAGCAGCCGCTCTAGGGATCAAGAGACCCAGTACTTC.

The CDR3 is CAWSAPNRNSNQPQHF. CDR3 nucleotides: TGTGCCTGGAGTGCTCCGAACCGGAATAGCAATCAGCCCCAGCATTTT. The chain links TRBV30 to TRBJ1-5, with D uncertain. The V and J ends lost 1 base and 0 bases respectively, with 13 bases between them. The germline gives CDR1 GTSNPN, CDR2 SVGIG (reference sequence). The CDR3 is made up of 16 amino acids.

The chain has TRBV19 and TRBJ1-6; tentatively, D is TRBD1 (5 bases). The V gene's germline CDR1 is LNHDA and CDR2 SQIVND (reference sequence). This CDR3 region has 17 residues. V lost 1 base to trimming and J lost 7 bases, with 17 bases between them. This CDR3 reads CASSIARTTAANSPLHF. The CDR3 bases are TGTGCCAGTAGTATAGCCCGAACGACAGCTGCCAATTCACCCCTCCACTTT.

In DNA, the CDR3 is TGTGCCAGCAGCTTAGAAAATGGACAGACCAGCACTGAAGCTTTCTTT. It encodes CASSLENGQTSTEAFF. V is TRBV7-6 and J is TRBJ1-1, with D perhaps matching TRBD1 (6 bases). Trimming removed 1 base from V and 4 bases from J, with 16 bases in between. Germline values: CDR1 SGHVS, CDR2 FNYEAQ. The CDR3 extends over 16 amino acids.

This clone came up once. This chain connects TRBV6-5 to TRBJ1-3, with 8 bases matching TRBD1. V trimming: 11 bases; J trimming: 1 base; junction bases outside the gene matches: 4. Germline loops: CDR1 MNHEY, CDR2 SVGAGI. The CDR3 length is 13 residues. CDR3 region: CAARQGSGNTIYF. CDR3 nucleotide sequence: TGTGCCGCAAGACAGGGGTCTGGAAACACCATATATTTT.

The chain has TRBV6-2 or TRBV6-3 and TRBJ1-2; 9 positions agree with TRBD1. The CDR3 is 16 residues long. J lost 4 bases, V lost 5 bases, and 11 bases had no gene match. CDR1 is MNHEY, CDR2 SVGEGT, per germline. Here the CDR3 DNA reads TGTGCCAGCAGTCAACTAACAGGGGGCGCAGGCTATGGCTACACCTTC. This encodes CASSQLTGGAGYGYTF.

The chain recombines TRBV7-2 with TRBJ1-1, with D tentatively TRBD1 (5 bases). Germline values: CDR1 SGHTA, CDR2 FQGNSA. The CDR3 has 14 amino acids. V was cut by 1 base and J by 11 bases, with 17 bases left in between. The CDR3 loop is CASSLEPGPSSAFF. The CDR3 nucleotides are TGTGCCAGCAGCTTAGAACCGGGGCCCTCATCCGCTTTCTTT.

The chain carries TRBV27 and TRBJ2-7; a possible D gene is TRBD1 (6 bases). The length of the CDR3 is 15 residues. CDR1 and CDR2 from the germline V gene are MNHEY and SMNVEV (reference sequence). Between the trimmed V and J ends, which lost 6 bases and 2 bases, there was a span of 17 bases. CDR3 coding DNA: TGTGCCAGCAGCGGCTCCGGGACACGGACCTACGAGCAGTACTTC. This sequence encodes CASSGSGTRTYEQYF.

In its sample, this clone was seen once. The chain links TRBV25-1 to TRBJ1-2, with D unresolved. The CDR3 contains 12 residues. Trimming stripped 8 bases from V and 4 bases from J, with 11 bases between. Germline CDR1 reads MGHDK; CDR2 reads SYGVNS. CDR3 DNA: TGTGCCAGCCAAGCCAGTGTCTATGGCTACACCTTC. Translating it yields CASQASVYGYTF.

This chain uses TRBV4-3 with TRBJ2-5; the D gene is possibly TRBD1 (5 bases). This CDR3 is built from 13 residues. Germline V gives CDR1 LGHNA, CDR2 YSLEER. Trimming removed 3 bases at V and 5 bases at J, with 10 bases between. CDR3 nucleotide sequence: TGCGCCAGCAGCCAGAACTCAGGGGAGACCCAGTACTTC. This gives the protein CASSQNSGETQYF.

The CDR3, as DNA: TGTGCCAGCAGCTTAGTTCTAGCGTACAATGAGCAGTTCTTC. Encoded protein: CASSLVLAYNEQFF. The chain uses TRBV7-9 and TRBJ2-1; weak D call: TRBD2 (6 bases). The ends were cut back, 1 base at V and 4 bases at J, with 8 bases in the middle. Germline lookup yields CDR1 SEHNR and CDR2 FQNEAQ (reference sequence). CDR3 length: 14 residues.

Here the CDR3 DNA reads TGTGCCAGTAGTCAAATCGGGTCGGAGCGGCAGTACTTC. It specifies CASSQIGSERQYF. The chain links TRBV19 to TRBJ2-7, with D uncertain. CDR1 is LNHDA and CDR2 is SQIVND in the germline V gene (reference sequence). The CDR3 totals 13 residues. V dropped 5 bases and J dropped 9 bases, with 17 bases sitting between them.